This record covers a single T cell receptor beta chain. PCR was performed using 60 Vbeta and 13 Jbeta primers. Clones were read by immunoSEQ multiplex PCR, and TCRdb kept only the in-frame ones, dropping some. The data hold about 200,000 clones, with 82% observed a single time. This sample is drawn from a study of cytomegalovirus exposure and HLA in healthy donors. V was shortened by 2 bases and J by 5 bases, with 14 bases between the two germline ends. This CDR3 has 16 amino acids. Germline values: CDR1 SGHNT, CDR2 YYREEE (reference sequence). The receptor was derived from a boy aged 2 to 9 in good health and CMV-seronegative. Sequencing was performed on PBMCs. The chain has TRBV5-4 and TRBJ1-6; weak D call: TRBD1 (5 bases). The CDR3 spells CASSFYVGGNNSPLHF. As DNA, the CDR3 is TGTGCCAGCAGCTTCTATGTCGGGGGGAATAATTCACCCCTCCACTTT.